This T cell receptor (beta chain) was profiled in a study of T cell repertoires in cytomegalovirus infection. Study information: An indication of both CMV infection and matching HLA type came from public TCR beta signatures. Overall study results and limits: It was HLA-C-restricted CMV-specific TCR beta clonotypes that dominated the response ex vivo.

This clonotype has only a few counts. The antigen is undetermined. A junction end diverges from the germline sequence, so it may reflect a read error. One entry per CDR3 protein results from TCRdb running MiXCR on the reads. The data hold 450,000 to 600,000 distinct CDR3 sequences, with around 11% observed a single time. The CDR3 spans 12 residues. Germline V gene data show CDR1 as SNHLY and CDR2 as FYNNEI. The material sequenced was PBMCs. V gene TRBV2 combines with J gene TRBJ1-5; D uncertain. This sequence was found in a human donor in good health (CMV status not recorded). Some clones in this sample may be carry-over from other donors' samples. The CDR3 here is CASSEVESPQHF. In nucleotides, the CDR3 is TGTGCCAGCAGCGAAGTCGAAAGTCCCCAGCATTTT.